This T cell receptor (beta chain) was recorded in a study of beta chain features in type 1 diabetes. Each donor gave one heparinised blood draw averaging roughly 120 mL. Remarks on this clone: The antigen is unknown.

cDNA synthesis used the whole RNA isolate, giving expressed TCRB sequences. Repertoires were generated with immunoSEQ multiplex PCR, while TCRdb's copy carries only in-frame clones and drops some. The sample lists around 600,000 clones; roughly an eighth were seen once. V dropped 1 base and J dropped 7 bases, with 5 bases sitting between them. The CDR3 contains 13 residues. Germline CDR1 MNHNS, CDR2 SASEGT. General study points: Fewer junction insertions and more nucleotide deletions appeared in type 1 diabetes patients. For Type 1 diabetes patients, all four CD4+ subsets carried TCRB CDR3s that were moderately but significantly shorter.

The specimen sequenced was naive CD4+ T cells from blood. This chain links TRBV6-1 with TRBJ1-6; D uncertain. The sequence was obtained from a man aged 25-45 years with type 1 diabetes. The CDR3 reads CASSEGTNSPLHF. For the CDR3, the DNA is TGTGCCAGCAGTGAAGGAACCAATTCACCCCTCCACTTT.